A single T cell receptor (beta chain) is shown here with its context. Its target antigen remains unknown. No much larger clone exists at a distance of one base, and base qualities are not known. These data come from a study of blood T cell repertoires in COVID-19 (dated by TCRdb to the early 2020s). About the full investigation: Samples from collaborators originated in the United States, Italy and Spain and spanned both the acute and convalescent phases of COVID-19. The material from the prospective study consisted of cDNA or gDNA derived from T cells, B-cell-depleted T cells, or PBMCs. The dataset comprised deeply sampled blood TCRbeta repertoires from subjects exposed to, actively infected with, or recovered from COVID-19. The repertoires were released in a freely available public database meant as a resource for research on the immune response to SARS-CoV-2. The samples were drawn from the first 160 participants of the ongoing ImmuneRACE study and from 1,254 subjects provided by 6 global collaborators. A de-identified subject ID, COVID-19 status, age in years and sex were almost always included in the sample metadata. Where available, HLA class I and class II types were taken from metadata supplied by the sample provider and were not determined by assay-based typing. The investigation overall reported the following: The amount of clinical and demographic metadata varied by source and participant and was provided uncurated.

The immunoSEQ Assay, a bias-controlled multiplex PCR, was used to amplify TCRbeta CDR3 regions from genomic DNA. Per the authors' processing: The number of nucleated cells in each sample was estimated from the amplification of reference gene primers within the assay. To quantify the absolute abundance of each unique TCRbeta CDR3 rearrangement, sequence reads were collapsed and filtered. For each sample, productive Simpson clonality was calculated as the square root of Simpson's diversity index across productive rearrangements. The table was pulled from immuneACCESS by TCRdb, which kept in-frame rearrangements only. Such tables lose some clones; where checked, under half of the loss comes from unresolved V genes, and the rest has no known cause. That table supplies the V and J calls and clone size; D and trimming were determined from the DNA. Across this sample there are over 150,000 clones, with around four fifths seen only once. Jointly, the top ten make up about 8.8% of the sample.

In Seattle, one collaborating source enrolled patients while the infection was active and tracked those patients longitudinally over the course of disease. The collaborating institutions used their own protocols to collect whole blood in K2EDTA tubes. For TCRbeta analysis, collaborator samples were shipped as frozen whole blood, as isolated PBMCs, or as DNA extracted from either sample type. Via the germline V gene (reference sequence), CDR1 is LNHDA and CDR2 SQIVND. The V end loses 6 bases and the J end loses 2 bases, and a stretch of 13 bases separates them. Spanning cysteine to phenylalanine, the CDR3 consists of 14 amino acids. CDR3 DNA only is kept here, 42 bases in frame from base 1.

The specimen was peripheral blood. Recombination linked TRBV19 to TRBJ2-5; possibly the D gene is TRBD1, per 5 matching bases. The TCR was taken from a woman older than 75 with COVID-19, enrolled during active disease. The sequenced DNA: TGTGCCAGTAGCCCAACACAGGTACAAGAGACCCAGTACTTC. This gives the protein CASSPTQVQETQYF.